The 2 T cell receptor beta chains reported below all come from one sample, sequenced in a study of T-cell memory formation after mild COVID-19. One entry per CDR3 protein results from TCRdb running MiXCR on the 5' RACE reads. The sample holds about 430,000 distinct CDR3 sequences; about a sixth are singletons and the top ten take under 25%. The sequencing sample was made of PBMCs or a T cell subset sorted from them (not recorded which). Receptors originate from a young man who had mild COVID-19 (a few samples of this study predate the infection). Cell type and time point are not known.

This clonotype was recorded a few times. The DNA for the CDR3 is TGTGCCAGCAGTTTATCAGGGGGTTCCACCTACGAGCAGTACTTC. It yields the protein CASSLSGGSTYEQYF. The chain has TRBV27 and TRBJ2-7; possibly TRBD1 for D (6 bases). The CDR3 extends over 15 amino acids. Trimming shortened V by 0 bases and J by 2 bases, and 11 bases separated the two germline ends. In germline, CDR1 is MNHEY, CDR2 SMNVEV (reference sequence).

The V call is TRBV7-2, the J call TRBJ2-5; D possibly corresponds to TRBD2 (7 bases). The CDR3 is 14 amino acids. V lost 5 bases and J lost 2, with 12 bases in between. Per the germline V gene, CDR1 is SGHTA and CDR2 is FQGNSA. The CDR3 is CASSPGGRQETQYF. Here the CDR3 DNA reads TGTGCCAGCAGCCCGGGGGGCAGACAAGAGACCCAGTACTTC.